This T cell receptor beta chain was recovered during a study of vaccination and CD4 T cells after COVID-19. Trimming pared 0 bases from V and 2 bases from J, leaving 7 bases between. CDR1 is LNHNV and CDR2 is YYDKDF in the germline V gene (reference sequence). This CDR3 contains 14 residues. Specified treatment: roughly nine-day PBMC culture with coronavirus spike peptide pools or control peptides (ViraFEST assay). CD4+ T cells that had been cultured provided DNA sequenced with the Oncomine TCR Beta short-read assay. TCRdb passed the PCR reads through MiXCR, listing each CDR3 protein once. The data show over 25,000 distinct CDR3 sequences, with around 60% seen just once and 17% held by the top ten. For this clonotype: Its antigen is unidentified.

The sample here was CD4+ T cells from blood, cultured in vitro, taken after SARS-CoV-2 vaccination. This rearrangement joins TRBV15 to TRBJ2-5; no definite D call. This receptor was taken from a human donor who received a COVID-19 vaccine. DNA of the CDR3: TGTGCCACCAGCAGAGACAGGTCTCAAGAGACCCAGTACTTC. This encodes CATSRDRSQETQYF.